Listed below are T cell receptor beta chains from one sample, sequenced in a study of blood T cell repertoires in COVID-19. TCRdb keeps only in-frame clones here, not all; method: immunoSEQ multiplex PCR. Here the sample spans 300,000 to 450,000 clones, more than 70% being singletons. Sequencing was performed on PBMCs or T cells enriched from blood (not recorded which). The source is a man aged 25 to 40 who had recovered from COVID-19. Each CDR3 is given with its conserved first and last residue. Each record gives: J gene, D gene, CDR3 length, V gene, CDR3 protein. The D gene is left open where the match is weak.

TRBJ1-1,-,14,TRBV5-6,CASSYLFGGTEAFF
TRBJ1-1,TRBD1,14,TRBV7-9,CASSIGTENTEAFF
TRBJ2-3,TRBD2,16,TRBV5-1,CASSLTSGVARDTQYF
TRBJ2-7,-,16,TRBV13,CASSLQGATIYYEQYF
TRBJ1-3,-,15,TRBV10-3,CAISEGQTTGNTIYF
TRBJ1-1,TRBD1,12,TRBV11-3,CASSLDRGEAFF
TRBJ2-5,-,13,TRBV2,CASSEDRQETQYF
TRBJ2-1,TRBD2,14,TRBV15,CATTKRGESYEQFF
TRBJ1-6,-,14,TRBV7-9,CASSGGTPNSPLHF
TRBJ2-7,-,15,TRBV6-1,CASSELTTPTYEQYF
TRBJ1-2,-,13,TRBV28,CASSYGVNYGYTF
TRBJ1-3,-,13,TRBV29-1,CSVGRGGGNTIYF
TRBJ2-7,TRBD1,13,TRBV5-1,CASADRVNNEQYF
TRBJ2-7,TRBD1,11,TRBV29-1,CSGTGANEQYF
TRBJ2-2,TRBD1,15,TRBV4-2,CASSSRQGYTGELFF
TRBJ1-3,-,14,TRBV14,CASSQGQGGNTIYF
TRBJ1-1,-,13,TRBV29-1,CSVEGQSNTEAFF
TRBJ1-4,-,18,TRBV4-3,CASSQDTGLGARNEKLFF
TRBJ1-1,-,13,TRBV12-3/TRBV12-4,CASNIRGHTEAFF
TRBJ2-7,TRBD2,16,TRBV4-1,CASSQAPGTSGYEQYF
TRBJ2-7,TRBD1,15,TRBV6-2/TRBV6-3,CASSSPPGGLYEQYF
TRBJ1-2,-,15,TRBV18,CASSPGQPSNYGYTF
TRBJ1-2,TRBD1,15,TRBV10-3,CAIRSDGGQGLGYTF
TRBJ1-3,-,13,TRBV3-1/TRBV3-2,CASSQVEGNTIYF
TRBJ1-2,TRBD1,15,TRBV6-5,CASSTRDRASYGYTF
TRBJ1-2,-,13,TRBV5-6,CASREKGAYGYTF
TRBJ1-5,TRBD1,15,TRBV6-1,CASSGQDRDNQPQHF
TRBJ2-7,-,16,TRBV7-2,CASSSGRGGSRYEQYF
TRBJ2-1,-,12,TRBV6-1,CASSEAENEQFF
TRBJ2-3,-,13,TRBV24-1,CATSDWDSDTQYF
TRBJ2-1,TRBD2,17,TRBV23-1,CASSPPGLYSGGNEQFF
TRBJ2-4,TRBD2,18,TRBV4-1,CASSPLAGVGMAKNIQYF
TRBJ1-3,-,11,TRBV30,CAWSPVDTIYF
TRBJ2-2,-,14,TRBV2,CASSEARGGGELFF
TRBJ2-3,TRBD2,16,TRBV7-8,CASSSRTSGGTDTQYF
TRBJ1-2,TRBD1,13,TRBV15,CATSQGVDYGYTF
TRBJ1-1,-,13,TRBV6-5,CASRQLQGTEAFF
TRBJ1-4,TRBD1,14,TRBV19,CASRTTGESEKLFF
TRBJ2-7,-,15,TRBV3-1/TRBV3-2,CASSQDFQGLFEQYF
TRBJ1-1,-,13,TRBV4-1,CASSQSPYTEAFF
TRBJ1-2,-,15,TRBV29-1,CSVGIIQAANYGYTF
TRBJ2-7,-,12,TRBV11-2,CASSLEVGRGYF
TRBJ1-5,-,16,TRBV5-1,CASSAGGGNSNQPQHF
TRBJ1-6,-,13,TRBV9,CASSVDSYSPLHF
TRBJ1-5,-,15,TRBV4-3,CASSQVFGSNQPQHF
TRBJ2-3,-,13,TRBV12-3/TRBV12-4,CASSLSGTDTQYF
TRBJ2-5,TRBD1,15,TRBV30,CAWSELTGMRETQYF